This T cell receptor beta chain appears in the sequencing data of a study of cytomegalovirus exposure and HLA in healthy donors. This CDR3 is built from 14 residues. CDR1 MDHEN and CDR2 SYDVKM come from the germline V gene. The germline V and J ends were trimmed by 6 bases and 4 bases, with 15 bases remaining between them. PCR was performed using 60 Vbeta and 13 Jbeta primers. TCRdb's copy holds only in-frame clones and misses some; the assay was immunoSEQ multiplex PCR. The sample yields approximately 70,000 clones, around 77% seen once. This chain joins TRBV28 and TRBJ1-2, with a possible D match to TRBD1 (5 bases). The sample taken for sequencing was PBMCs. The sequence came from a man aged 50 to 60 in good health and CMV-seronegative. The CDR3 DNA sequence: TGTGCCAGCAGAGTCAGCAGGGTGTCCTATGGCTACACCTTC. It specifies CASRVSRVSYGYTF.